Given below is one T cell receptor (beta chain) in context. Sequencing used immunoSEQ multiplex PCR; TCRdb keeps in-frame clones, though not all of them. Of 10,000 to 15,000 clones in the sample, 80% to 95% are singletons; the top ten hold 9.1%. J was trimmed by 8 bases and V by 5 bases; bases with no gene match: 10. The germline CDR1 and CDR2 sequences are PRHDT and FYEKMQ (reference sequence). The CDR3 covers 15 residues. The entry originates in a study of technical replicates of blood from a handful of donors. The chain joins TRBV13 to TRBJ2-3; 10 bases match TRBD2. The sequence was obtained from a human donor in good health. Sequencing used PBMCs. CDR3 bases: TGTGCCAGCAGCCTAGCGGGAGCCTTTGCCGGTACGCAGTATTTT. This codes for CASSLAGAFAGTQYF.